The entry below gives a single T cell receptor beta chain sequence along with its context. This sample is part of a study of shared clonotypes between healthy human individuals. All participating donors were Caucasian adults from Nashville, Tennessee. Profiled with immunoSEQ multiplex PCR; TCRdb holds only in-frame clones, not every one. The sample has about 1.1 million clones; approximately 75% are singletons. Germline trimming cut 8 bases from V and 0 bases from J; bases unmatched to any gene: 14. CDR3 size: 17 residues. Germline V CDR1 and CDR2: SEHNR, FQNEAQ (reference sequence). This receptor was obtained from a man aged 18 to 29 in good health. Some clones in this sample may be carry-over from other donors' samples. The V call is TRBV7-9, the J call TRBJ2-3; 7 bases match TRBD1. Sequencing used memory CD4+ T cells from PBMCs. Subset in this sample: CD45RA-negative fraction. The chain's CDR3 is CASRPGGQFNSTDTQYF. For the CDR3, the DNA is TGTGCCAGCCGCCCAGGGGGTCAGTTCAATAGCACAGATACGCAGTATTTT.